One and the same sample provided the 15 T cell receptor beta chains below, sequenced in a study of T cell changes during pregnancy in multiple sclerosis. Repertoires were generated with immunoSEQ multiplex PCR, while TCRdb's copy carries only in-frame clones and drops some. The sample consists of some 100,000 clones, 94% of them appearing once. The material sequenced was peripheral blood, taken before pregnancy. The origin of the receptors is a female donor with multiple sclerosis, enrolled in a pregnancy study.

The chain is built from TRBV28 and TRBJ1-2, with TRBD1 as a possible D gene (6 bases). The V gene's germline CDR1 is MDHEN and CDR2 SYDVKM. Trimming cost V 7 bases and J 4 bases, with 13 bases left between them. This CDR3 spans 13 amino acids. The CDR3 loop reads CASKGQFGYGYTF. CDR3 DNA: TGTGCCAGCAAAGGACAGTTCGGCTATGGCTACACCTTC.

This clone was detected only once. This chain connects TRBV27 to TRBJ2-7; 8 nucleotides agree with TRBD1. Trimming removed 2 bases from V and 7 bases from J; junction bases left unmatched: 4. Germline V lookup: CDR1 MNHEY, CDR2 SMNVEV (reference sequence). The CDR3 runs to 13 residues. The CDR3 DNA is TGTGCCAGCAGTTTACTGACAGGGGAAGAGCAGTACTTC. Amino acids: CASSLLTGEEQYF.

The chain uses TRBV27 and TRBJ1-2; D is possibly TRBD1 (6 bases). The V gene lost 6 bases and the J gene lost 5 bases, with 13 bases spanning the gap. Germline CDR1 and CDR2: MNHEY and SMNVEV (reference sequence). This CDR3 spans 13 amino acids. The CDR3 DNA is TGTGCCAGCAGCGCAGGGGCCCTTTATGGCTACACCTTC. Amino acid sequence: CASSAGALYGYTF.

Written as DNA, the CDR3 is TGTGCCAGCAGTTTAAGGGGGACATCATACAATGAGCAGTTCTTC. The encoded protein is CASSLRGTSYNEQFF. J is TRBJ2-1 and V is TRBV27; TRBD1 is a possible D gene (6 bases). The CDR3 is 15 amino acids. Germline-derived CDR1 and CDR2 are MNHEY and SMNVEV (reference sequence). The V and J ends lost 2 bases and 4 bases respectively, with 12 bases between them.

This chain joins TRBV28 and TRBJ2-2, with unresolved D. The CDR3 loop spans 14 amino acids. Trimming removed 3 bases from V and 3 bases from J, with 8 bases in between. Germline V lookup: CDR1 MDHEN, CDR2 SYDVKM. The CDR3 is CASSLTLDTGELFF. The CDR3 DNA sequence: TGTGCCAGCAGTTTGACACTTGACACCGGGGAGCTGTTTTTT.

This clone was seen just once. The chain recombines TRBV19 with TRBJ2-7, with TRBD2 as a possible D gene (7 bases). Germline CDR1 is LNHDA and CDR2 is SQIVND (reference sequence). The CDR3 loop spans 16 amino acids. V lost 3 bases and J 5 bases, leaving 20 bases between the germline ends. CDR3 DNA: TGTGCCAGTAGTATTTCCTCGGGGGGCTCGTTCCACGAGCAGTACTTC. Translation: CASSISSGGSFHEQYF.

The chain uses TRBV4-3 and TRBJ1-3, with D perhaps TRBD1 (6 bases). Trimming took 0 bases from V and 1 from J, leaving 16 bases between them. The CDR3 contains 18 residues. Germline lookup yields CDR1 LGHNA and CDR2 YSLEER. The CDR3 spells CASSQEVSAGASGNTIYF. CDR3 DNA sequence: TGCGCCAGCAGCCAAGAGGTATCAGCAGGGGCATCTGGAAACACCATATATTTT.

The chain carries TRBV28 and TRBJ2-3; D not certain. This CDR3 has 11 amino acids. Germline V gene data show CDR1 as MDHEN and CDR2 as SYDVKM. The ends were cut back, 5 bases at V and 3 bases at J, with 3 bases in the middle. CDR3 amino acids: CASSLTDTQYF. CDR3 DNA: TGTGCCAGCAGTCTAACAGATACGCAGTATTTT.

The chain employs TRBV2 and TRBJ2-4; D call uncertain. Between the trimmed V and J ends, which lost 2 bases and 0 bases, there was a span of 14 bases. The CDR3 has 17 amino acids. CDR1 and CDR2 from the germline V gene are SNHLY and FYNNEI. CDR3 region: CASSENARILAKNIQYF. In DNA form, the CDR3 reads TGTGCCAGCAGTGAAAATGCCAGGATTTTAGCCAAAAACATTCAGTACTTC.

V and J are TRBV4-2 and TRBJ2-7; 8 bases line up with TRBD1. The CDR3 spans 11 residues. Germline CDR1 is LGHNA and CDR2 is YNFKEQ. V gave up 1 base and J gave up 13 bases; unmatched junction bases: 3. The CDR3 bases are TGTGCCAGCAGCCAAGGGACAGGGTTTTACTTC. This gives the protein CASSQGTGFYF.

V usage is TRBV19 and J usage is TRBJ2-7; D possibly corresponds to TRBD2 (5 bases). Germline values: CDR1 LNHDA, CDR2 SQIVND (reference sequence). V was trimmed by 6 bases and J by 2 bases, leaving 14 bases between them. The CDR3 has 14 residues. DNA for the CDR3: TGTGCCAGTAGCCCCTGGACGGGAACCTACGAGCAGTACTTC. Translation gives CASSPWTGTYEQYF.

This rearrangement joins TRBV6-1 to TRBJ1-2; 7 bases are shared with TRBD1. Trimming took 4 bases from V and 7 from J; bases not matched to a gene: 6. CDR3 length: 13 residues. Germline CDR1 reads MNHNS; CDR2 reads SASEGT. CDR3 DNA: TGTGCCAGCAGTGCGACAGGGCCCGGTGGCTACACCTTC. Translated, it gives CASSATGPGGYTF.

This chain connects TRBV29-1 to TRBJ1-1; D is perhaps TRBD1 (5 bases). CDR1 is SQVTM and CDR2 is ANQGSEA in the germline V gene. Trimming left V 0 bases short and J 3 bases short, with 11 bases between. The CDR3 totals 14 residues. CDR3 amino acids: CSVEDSPGYTEAFF. The CDR3 DNA sequence: TGCAGCGTTGAAGATAGCCCAGGGTACACTGAAGCTTTCTTT. Filled out from reference TRBV29-1 and TRBJ1-1, the complete variable domain reads SAVISQKPSRDICQRGTSLTIQCQVDSQVTMMFWYRQQPGQSLTLIATANQGSEATYESGFVIDKFPISRPNLTFSTLTVSNMSPEDSSIYLCSVEDSPGYTEAFFGQGTRLTVV.

The chain employs TRBV6-1 and TRBJ1-3; 7 positions match TRBD1. Germline V lookup: CDR1 MNHNS, CDR2 SASEGT. CDR3 length equals 15 residues. The V and J ends lost 5 bases and 0 bases, in that order; junction bases with no gene match: 4. The CDR3 nucleotides read TGTGCCAGCAGTCCACAGGGGCTCTCTGGAAACACCATATATTTT. Its translation: CASSPQGLSGNTIYF.

In its sample, this clone was seen once. This chain connects TRBV9 to TRBJ1-1, with D uncertain. CDR1 and CDR2 from the germline V gene are SGDLS and YYNGEE. Trimming took 0 bases from V and 3 from J, leaving 3 bases between them. CDR3 length: 12 amino acids. The CDR3 DNA is TGTGCCAGCAGCGTAGTCGACACTGAAGCTTTCTTT. Encoded protein: CASSVVDTEAFF. Full variable domain (rest looked up from reference TRBV9 and TRBJ1-1): DSGVTQTPKHLITATGQRVTLRCSPRSGDLSVYWYQQSLDQGLQFLIQYYNGEERAKGNILERFSAQQFPDLHSELNLSSLELGDSALYFCASSVVDTEAFFGQGTRLTVV.